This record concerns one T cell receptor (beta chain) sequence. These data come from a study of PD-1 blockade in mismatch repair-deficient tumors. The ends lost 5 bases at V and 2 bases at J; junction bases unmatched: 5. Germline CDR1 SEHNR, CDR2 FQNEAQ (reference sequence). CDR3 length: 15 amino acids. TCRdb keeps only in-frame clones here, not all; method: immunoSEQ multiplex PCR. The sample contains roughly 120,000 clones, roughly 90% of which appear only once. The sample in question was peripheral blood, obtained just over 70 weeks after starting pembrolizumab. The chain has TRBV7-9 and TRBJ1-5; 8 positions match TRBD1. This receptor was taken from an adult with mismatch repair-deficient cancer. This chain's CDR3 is CASSRTGTGNQPQHF. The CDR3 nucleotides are TGTGCCAGCAGCCGGACAGGGACCGGCAATCAGCCCCAGCATTTT.